Shown below are 21 T cell receptor beta chains from a single sample sequenced in a study of OX40 agonist ivuxolimab in advanced cancers. Sequenced by immunoSEQ multiplex PCR; TCRdb stores in-frame clones only, minus some. The table shows tens of thousands of clones, with roughly 86% occurring only once. The sequences come from CD4+ or CD8+ T cells sorted from blood, collected in a trial of the OX40 agonist ivuxolimab. The receptors originated from an adult with an advanced solid tumor such as melanoma, head and neck, liver or kidney cancer.

The genes are TRBV30 and TRBJ1-1, with 12 bases identical to TRBD1. The CDR3 length is 12 residues. Germline-derived CDR1 and CDR2 are GTSNPN and SVGIG (reference sequence). Trimming at V came to 8 bases and at J to 4 bases, leaving 2 bases not matched to a gene. DNA for the CDR3: TGTGCCGGGGGACAGGGGGCCACTGAAGCTTTCTTT. This encodes CAGGQGATEAFF. Using reference TRBV30 and TRBJ1-1 for the parts outside the CDR3, the full variable domain is SQTIHQWPATLVQPVGSPLSLECTVEGTSNPNLYWYRQAAGRGLQLLFYSVGIGQISSEVPQNLSASRPQDRQFILSSKKLLLSDSGFYLCAGGQGATEAFFGQGTRLTVV.

This sequence joins TRBV5-1 and TRBJ1-1; D gene ambiguous. Trimming took off 4 bases at V and 7 bases at J, with 17 bases between the two ends. The germline V gene encodes CDR1 SGHRS and CDR2 YFSETQ. CDR3 size: 14 residues. This chain's CDR3 is CASSRSLNAIEAFF. CDR3 in DNA: TGCGCCAGCAGCCGAAGCCTGAATGCCATTGAAGCTTTCTTT.

The gene calls are TRBV7-6 and TRBJ2-2; TRBD1 agrees at 7 bases. V lost 5 bases to trimming and J lost 6 bases; unmatched junction nucleotides: 6. CDR3 size: 14 residues. Germline V lookup: CDR1 SGHVS, CDR2 FNYEAQ. The CDR3 loop is CASSQTQGAGELFF. CDR3 bases: TGTGCCAGCAGCCAGACTCAGGGGGCCGGGGAGCTGTTTTTT.

The genes are TRBV27 and TRBJ2-7; weak D call: TRBD2 (5 bases). Per germline, CDR1 MNHEY and CDR2 SMNVEV (reference sequence). The CDR3 loop spans 16 amino acids. V lost 0 bases and J lost 3, with 15 bases in between. CDR3 region: CASSLSLRHRGYEQYF. The DNA for the CDR3 is TGTGCCAGCAGTTTATCTCTTCGCCACCGGGGCTACGAGCAGTACTTC.

The chain has TRBV9 and TRBJ2-3; TRBD2 aligns across 7 bases. V trimming: 1 base; J trimming: 6 bases; junction bases outside the gene matches: 5. The CDR3 spans 14 residues. Per the germline V gene, CDR1 is SGDLS and CDR2 is YYNGEE. CDR3 amino acids: CASSVTSVQDTQYF. CDR3 bases: TGTGCCAGCAGCGTAACTAGCGTCCAGGATACGCAGTATTTT.

This chain joins TRBV16 and TRBJ1-2; D call uncertain. Trimming removed 0 bases from V and 8 bases from J, with 10 bases in between. The CDR3 consists of 13 residues. Germline V gene data show CDR1 as KGHSY and CDR2 as FQNENV. The CDR3 spells CASSQSPQGGYTF. The CDR3 nucleotides read TGTGCCAGCAGCCAATCTCCACAAGGCGGCTACACCTTC.

The V call is TRBV4-1, the J call TRBJ1-6; D remains ambiguous. The CDR3 spans 12 residues. Per the germline V gene, CDR1 is MGHRA and CDR2 is YSYEKL. Trimming stripped 5 bases from V and 9 bases from J, with 8 bases between. CDR3 sequence reads: CASSFASSPLHF. The CDR3, as DNA: TGCGCCAGCAGCTTCGCCAGTTCACCCCTCCACTTT.

The V and J genes are TRBV4-1 and TRBJ1-1; no clear D. The CDR3 loop spans 15 amino acids. Trimming took 0 bases from V and 0 from J, leaving 8 bases between them. Germline CDR1 reads MGHRA; CDR2 reads YSYEKL. In nucleotides, the CDR3 is TGCGCCAGCAGCCAAGACAGGTTCTTGAACACTGAAGCTTTCTTT. Translating gives CASSQDRFLNTEAFF.

The rearrangement uses TRBV11-2 and TRBJ2-2, with D maybe TRBD2 (5 bases). Germline CDR1 is SGHAT and CDR2 is FQNNGV. The CDR3 runs 16 residues. The V end was cut by 0 bases, the J end by 0 bases, with 8 bases between. This chain's CDR3 is CASSLEGAANTGELFF. CDR3 DNA: TGTGCCAGCAGCTTAGAAGGAGCGGCGAACACCGGGGAGCTGTTTTTT.

The chain recombines TRBV9 with TRBJ2-2; D is possibly TRBD2 (6 bases). The CDR3 is 16 amino acids. The V gene lost 4 bases and the J gene lost 4 bases, with 17 bases spanning the gap. Germline lookup yields CDR1 SGDLS and CDR2 YYNGEE. CDR3 sequence reads: CASSPRTGDTTGELFF. CDR3 nucleotides: TGTGCCAGCAGCCCCCGAACGGGGGATACCACCGGGGAGCTGTTTTTT.

V gene TRBV11-3 combines with J gene TRBJ2-5, with TRBD1 matching over 8 bases. The CDR3 sequence is 16 residues long. Germline CDR1 is SGHNT and CDR2 is YENEEA. Trimming took 5 bases from V and 9 from J; bases not matched to a gene: 17. In nucleotides, the CDR3 is TGTGCCAGCAGCCCCCACCTGGGCAGGGGGCTTCAGGCCCAGTACTTC. As protein: CASSPHLGRGLQAQYF.

This rearrangement joins TRBV5-4 to TRBJ2-3; D is perhaps TRBD2 (5 bases). Germline V gene data show CDR1 as SGHNT and CDR2 as YYREEE (reference sequence). The CDR3 covers 13 residues. The germline V and J ends were trimmed by 4 bases and 6 bases, with 12 bases remaining between them. CDR3 coding DNA: TGTGCCAGCAGCGGGAGATTCAGTGATACGCAGTATTTT. Residues: CASSGRFSDTQYF.

This rearrangement joins TRBV7-3 to TRBJ2-1; 8 positions agree with TRBD2. Per the germline V gene, CDR1 is SGHTA and CDR2 is FQGTGA. V lost 1 base to trimming and J lost 8 bases; unmatched junction nucleotides: 10. The length of the CDR3 is 16 residues. The CDR3 protein is CASSLRGDGGVDEQFF. The CDR3 DNA follows: TGTGCCAGCAGCTTAAGAGGAGACGGGGGGGTGGATGAGCAGTTCTTC.

This clone appeared many times. J is TRBJ1-6 and V is TRBV11-3, with D maybe TRBD1 (5 bases). The CDR3 runs to 13 residues. Germline CDR1 is SGHNT and CDR2 is YENEEA. Deletions cut 5 bases from V and 10 bases from J, with 12 bases between. In DNA form, the CDR3 reads TGTGCCAGCAGCCCGGGGGACCGCTCACCCCTCCACTTT. This gives the protein CASSPGDRSPLHF.

V gene TRBV7-2 combines with J gene TRBJ2-1; 7 bases align to TRBD1. CDR1 is SGHTA and CDR2 is FQGNSA in the germline V gene. V lost 4 bases and J lost 2; bases outside the gene matches: 2. This CDR3 region has 14 residues. This CDR3 is CASSSGQAYNEQFF. Written as DNA, the CDR3 is TGTGCCAGCAGCTCTGGACAGGCCTACAATGAGCAGTTCTTC.

J is TRBJ2-1 and V is TRBV18; tentative D call: TRBD2 (7 bases). The CDR3 contains 14 residues. The germline V gene has CDR1 KGHSH and CDR2 LQKENI. V was cut by 5 bases and J by 7 bases, with 15 bases left in between. The CDR3 loop reads CASSMGGAPNEQFF. The CDR3 bases are TGTGCCAGCTCAATGGGGGGGGCCCCAAATGAGCAGTTCTTC.

The V call is TRBV5-4, the J call TRBJ2-2, with TRBD2 matching over 7 bases. J gave up 1 base and V 4 bases, and 10 bases lay outside the gene matches. Germline V gives CDR1 SGHNT, CDR2 YYREEE (reference sequence). This CDR3 is built from 17 residues. CDR3 in amino acids: CASSLSVGGGNTGELFF. The CDR3 DNA is TGTGCCAGCAGCCTATCAGTTGGCGGGGGGAACACCGGGGAGCTGTTTTTT.

The rearrangement links TRBV4-2 to TRBJ1-6; D not resolved. The length of the CDR3 is 15 residues. V gave up 4 bases and J gave up 10 bases, with 17 bases separating them. Germline CDR1 is LGHNA and CDR2 is YNFKEQ. In nucleotides, the CDR3 is TGTGCCAGCAGCCCTTACGGACCCAGTAGATCACCCCTCCACTTT. Protein product: CASSPYGPSRSPLHF.

V and J are TRBV7-2 and TRBJ1-4; 7 bases match TRBD1. This CDR3 contains 14 residues. Germline V gene lookup returns CDR1 SGHTA and CDR2 FQGNSA. With 4 bases clipped from V and 8 bases from J, the junction kept 7 bases outside the gene matches. DNA of the CDR3: TGTGCCAGCAGCTCCAGGGGGAAACCCGAAAAACTGTTTTTT. This sequence encodes CASSSRGKPEKLFF.

This clone has more than one count but fewer than ten. The V and J genes are TRBV30 and TRBJ2-7, with D unclear. V dropped 4 bases and J dropped 3 bases, with 10 bases sitting between them. In germline, CDR1 is GTSNPN, CDR2 SVGIG (reference sequence). The CDR3 length is 12 residues. CDR3 in DNA: TGTGCCTGGAATTCGGGCTTCTACGAGCAGTACTTC. This encodes CAWNSGFYEQYF.

The chain is built from TRBV10-3 and TRBJ2-7, with TRBD1 as a possible D gene (5 bases). The V and J ends lost 10 bases and 3 bases respectively, with 19 bases between them. Germline V CDR1 and CDR2: ENHRY, SYGVKD. This CDR3 spans 14 amino acids. The DNA for the CDR3 is TGTGCCACCTCCGCAGGAGAAGGGGACTACGAGCAGTACTTC. Amino acid sequence: CATSAGEGDYEQYF.